One sample yielded the 24 T cell receptor beta chains listed below, sequenced in a study of OX40 agonist ivuxolimab in advanced cancers. Assay: immunoSEQ multiplex PCR; the TCRdb copy retains only in-frame clones and omits some. The repertoire consists of 25,000 to 30,000 clones, with 84% occurring once and the leading ten covering over 15%. Sequencing used CD4+ or CD8+ T cells sorted from blood, obtained in a trial of the OX40 agonist ivuxolimab. These receptors were collected from an adult with an advanced solid tumor such as melanoma, head and neck, liver or kidney cancer.

This rearrangement joins TRBV30 to TRBJ2-3, with D hard to call. Germline assignment: CDR1 GTSNPN and CDR2 SVGIG (reference sequence). This CDR3 has 12 residues. V lost 0 bases to trimming and J lost 6 bases, with 7 bases between them. In DNA form, the CDR3 reads TGTGCCTGGAGTGTAGGGTGGGATACGCAGTATTTT. This codes for CAWSVGWDTQYF.

In its sample, this clone was seen a few times. V gene TRBV7-6 combines with J gene TRBJ1-2; D is possibly TRBD1 (6 bases). The CDR3 totals 13 residues. The V gene lost 2 bases and the J gene lost 8 bases, with 12 bases spanning the gap. Germline lookup yields CDR1 SGHVS and CDR2 FNYEAQ. The CDR3 region has the DNA TGTGCCAGCAGCTTATCAGGGGCGGAGGGCTACACCTTC. This gives the protein CASSLSGAEGYTF.

The rearrangement uses TRBV9 and TRBJ2-7, with D perhaps TRBD1 (6 bases). The CDR3 has 15 residues. The V end was cut by 0 bases, the J end by 2 bases, with 12 bases between. Germline V lookup: CDR1 SGDLS, CDR2 YYNGEE. CDR3: CASSVAGTLTYEQYF. The DNA of the CDR3 is TGTGCCAGCAGCGTAGCCGGGACACTTACCTACGAGCAGTACTTC. The complete variable domain, with remaining parts taken from reference TRBV9 and TRBJ2-7, reads DSGVTQTPKHLITATGQRVTLRCSPRSGDLSVYWYQQSLDQGLQFLIQYYNGEERAKGNILERFSAQQFPDLHSELNLSSLELGDSALYFCASSVAGTLTYEQYFGPGTRLTVT.

This chain joins TRBV5-1 and TRBJ1-1, with TRBD1 matching over 8 bases. The germline V gene has CDR1 SGHRS and CDR2 YFSETQ. This CDR3 region has 15 residues. Trimming removed 3 bases from V and 1 base from J; junction bases left unmatched: 5. In nucleotides, the CDR3 is TGCGCCAGCAGCTGGTCCGGACAGGGGAACACTGAAGCTTTCTTT. Translation gives CASSWSGQGNTEAFF.

J is TRBJ2-7 and V is TRBV5-5, with 7 nucleotides matching TRBD1. The germline V gene has CDR1 SGHKS and CDR2 YYEKEE (reference sequence). This CDR3 has 14 amino acids. Trimming removed 2 bases from V and 2 bases from J; junction bases left unmatched: 4. The CDR3 bases are TGTGCCAGCAGCTTCACGGACAGGACCTACGAGCAGTACTTC. This codes for CASSFTDRTYEQYF.

V usage is TRBV4-1 and J usage is TRBJ2-7; perhaps TRBD1 as D (5 bases). V shed 2 bases and J shed 3 bases, with 8 bases lying between them. CDR1 and CDR2 from the germline V gene are MGHRA and YSYEKL. This CDR3 has 13 residues. DNA of the CDR3: TGCGCCAGCAGCCAACCAGGGTTCTACGAGCAGTACTTC. As protein: CASSQPGFYEQYF.

This chain uses TRBV5-6 with TRBJ1-1; 7 positions agree with TRBD1. V lost 6 bases and J lost 1; bases outside the gene matches: 3. Per the germline V gene, CDR1 is SGHDT and CDR2 is YYEEEE. This CDR3 has 13 residues. CDR3: CASTGTENTEAFF. In DNA form, the CDR3 reads TGTGCCAGCACCGGGACAGAGAACACTGAAGCTTTCTTT.

The chain has TRBV6-6 and TRBJ2-7; D may be TRBD1 (6 bases). Germline loops: CDR1 MNHNY, CDR2 SVGAGI (reference sequence). V lost 6 bases, J lost 2 bases, and 17 bases lay in between. The CDR3 consists of 15 residues. As DNA, the CDR3 is TGTGCCAGCAGCCTACCGGGGACACCTACCTACGAGCAGTACTTC. Amino acid sequence: CASSLPGTPTYEQYF.

The CDR3 coding sequence is TGTGCCAGCAGCGTAGGTGCAGATACGCAGTATTTT. This codes for CASSVGADTQYF. This chain joins TRBV9 and TRBJ2-3; D gene uncertain. The V end was cut by 0 bases, the J end by 4 bases, with 3 bases between. Germline V gives CDR1 SGDLS, CDR2 YYNGEE. This CDR3 has 12 residues.

This clone showed up just once. The V gene is TRBV9, the J gene TRBJ2-7; 7 bases fit TRBD1. V shed 4 bases, J shed 7 bases, and the junction held 11 bases outside the gene matches. The CDR3 is 14 amino acids. Germline lookup yields CDR1 SGDLS and CDR2 YYNGEE. The chain's CDR3 is CASSLRTGSGEQYF. CDR3 nucleotide sequence: TGTGCCAGCAGCCTTCGGACAGGCTCGGGGGAGCAGTACTTC.

The sample holds one count of this clone. The J gene is TRBJ1-1, the V gene TRBV27, with 7 bases identical to TRBD1. The CDR3 covers 16 residues. Per germline, CDR1 MNHEY and CDR2 SMNVEV (reference sequence). Unmatched junction bases numbered 9, after V lost 5 bases and J lost 0 bases. The CDR3 region is CASSQTPGQLNTEAFF. DNA of the CDR3: TGTGCCAGCAGTCAAACACCGGGACAGCTGAACACTGAAGCTTTCTTT.

This chain joins TRBV2 and TRBJ1-2, with no clear D. The germline gives CDR1 SNHLY, CDR2 FYNNEI. Trimming pared 6 bases from V and 4 bases from J, leaving 9 bases between. The CDR3 loop spans 12 amino acids. The CDR3 sequence: CASSSMGYGYTF. For the CDR3, the DNA is TGTGCCAGCAGCAGCATGGGCTATGGCTACACCTTC.

The V gene is TRBV30, the J gene TRBJ1-1; D not resolved. V lost 4 bases to trimming and J lost 0 bases, with 12 bases between them. The germline V gene encodes CDR1 GTSNPN and CDR2 SVGIG (reference sequence). This CDR3 comprises 14 residues. In DNA form, the CDR3 reads TGTGCCTGGATTACCGGTCCCATGAACACTGAAGCTTTCTTT. It is translated as CAWITGPMNTEAFF.

This clone was counted once. This chain joins TRBV29-1 and TRBJ2-1; no firm D call. CDR1 is SQVTM and CDR2 is ANQGSEA in the germline V gene. The CDR3 has 10 residues. Trimming took off 0 bases at V and 10 bases at J, with 4 bases between the two ends. This CDR3 is CSVEDGEQFF. CDR3 DNA: TGCAGCGTTGAAGATGGGGAGCAGTTCTTC.

The chain links TRBV27 to TRBJ2-1, with a tentative D call TRBD1 (5 bases). The CDR3 totals 13 residues. Trimming took off 5 bases at V and 6 bases at J, with 11 bases between the two ends. The germline CDR1 and CDR2 sequences are MNHEY and SMNVEV (reference sequence). The CDR3 DNA reads TGTGCCAGCAGTCCCTGGACATCCAATGAGCAGTTCTTC. Translating gives CASSPWTSNEQFF.

The rearrangement joins TRBV2 to TRBJ1-5; D is unclear. CDR3 length: 12 amino acids. V was trimmed by 3 bases and J by 0 bases, leaving 0 bases between them. Germline V gene data show CDR1 as SNHLY and CDR2 as FYNNEI. In DNA, the CDR3 is TGTGCCAGCAGTGATAGCAATCAGCCCCAGCATTTT. This sequence encodes CASSDSNQPQHF. Supplemented by reference TRBV2 and TRBJ1-5, the full variable domain reads EPEVTQTPSHQVTQMGQEVILRCVPISNHLYFYWYRQILGQKVEFLVSFYNNEISEKSEIFDDQFSVERPDGSNFTLKIRSTKLEDSAMYFCASSDSNQPQHFGDGTRLSIL.

The gene calls are TRBV6-6 and TRBJ2-7; weak D call: TRBD1 (5 bases). Trimming removed 0 bases from V and 5 bases from J, with 14 bases in between. The CDR3 extends over 15 amino acids. CDR1 is MNHNY, CDR2 SVGAGI, per germline (reference sequence). The CDR3 DNA reads TGTGCCAGCAGTTACTCACCACAGGCGTCCAACGAGCAGTACTTC. Its translation is CASSYSPQASNEQYF.

The chain uses TRBV28 and TRBJ1-1, with 8 positions matching TRBD1. CDR3 length: 11 residues. Losses at the gene ends were 3 bases for V and 10 bases for J; bases not matched to a gene: 1. The germline V gene has CDR1 MDHEN and CDR2 SYDVKM. CDR3 protein: CASSFTGGAFF. The CDR3 nucleotides read TGTGCCAGCAGTTTTACAGGGGGAGCTTTCTTT.

As for this clone: Other nucleotide sequences in the sample specify the same CDR3. The J gene is TRBJ2-7, the V gene TRBV19; TRBD1 is a possible D gene (6 bases). With 3 bases removed from V and 3 bases from J, the gap between germline ends came to 12 bases. CDR3 length: 14 amino acids. The germline CDR1 and CDR2 sequences are LNHDA and SQIVND (reference sequence). CDR3 DNA: TGTGCCAGTAGTATCGGACAGATCCACTACGAGCAGTACTTC. It encodes CASSIGQIHYEQYF.

This chain joins TRBV7-3 and TRBJ2-1; 11 nucleotides align to TRBD2. Germline-derived CDR1 and CDR2 are SGHTA and FQGTGA. The length of the CDR3 is 15 residues. The J segment lost 2 bases and the V segment lost 3 bases, leaving 0 bases of the junction unmatched. CDR3 loop: CASSLTSGAYNEQFF. The DNA for the CDR3 is TGTGCCAGCAGCTTGACTAGCGGGGCCTACAATGAGCAGTTCTTC. The full variable domain, its missing parts supplied by reference TRBV7-3 and TRBJ2-1, is GAGVSQTPSNKVTEKGKYVELRCDPISGHTALYWYRQSLGQGPEFLIYFQGTGAADDSGLPNDRFFAVRPEGSVSTLKIQRTERGDSAVYLCASSLTSGAYNEQFFGPGTRLTVL.

V is TRBV14 and J is TRBJ2-7; no definite D call. V was shortened by 0 bases and J by 5 bases, with 8 bases between the two germline ends. CDR1 is SGHDN, CDR2 FVKESK, per germline. This CDR3 spans 13 amino acids. The DNA of the CDR3 is TGTGCCAGCAGCCAAGATTTTTGGGACGAGCAGTACTTC. Its protein product is CASSQDFWDEQYF.

This sequence joins TRBV25-1 and TRBJ1-2, with a possible D match to TRBD1 (5 bases). CDR1 and CDR2 from the germline V gene are MGHDK and SYGVNS. V lost 7 bases to trimming and J lost 8 bases, with 17 bases between them. This CDR3 comprises 13 residues. This CDR3 reads CASTEGGGGGYTF. The CDR3 nucleotides are TGTGCCAGCACCGAAGGCGGGGGAGGCGGCTACACCTTC.

This clone was seen once. The J gene is TRBJ2-7, the V gene TRBV29-1; TRBD1 agrees at 7 bases. Trimming removed 6 bases from V and 10 bases from J; junction bases left unmatched: 9. This CDR3 spans 11 amino acids. Germline-derived CDR1 and CDR2 are SQVTM and ANQGSEA. CDR3 DNA: TGCAGCGTGATAGGTACAGGGGAACAGTACTTC. It is translated as CSVIGTGEQYF.

The chain combines TRBV7-3 with TRBJ2-3, with 7 bases identical to TRBD2. CDR3 length: 15 residues. The junction had 7 bases not matched to a gene; V was cut back by 2 bases and J by 5 bases. The germline CDR1 and CDR2 sequences are SGHTA and FQGTGA. CDR3 loop: CASSLGGGDQDTQYF. In DNA, the CDR3 is TGTGCCAGCAGCTTAGGCGGGGGAGACCAAGATACGCAGTATTTT. Supplemented by reference TRBV7-3 and TRBJ2-3, the full variable domain reads GAGVSQTPSNKVTEKGKYVELRCDPISGHTALYWYRQSLGQGPEFLIYFQGTGAADDSGLPNDRFFAVRPEGSVSTLKIQRTERGDSAVYLCASSLGGGDQDTQYFGPGTRLTVL.